This T cell receptor beta chain was identified during a study of metastatic and nonmetastatic thyroid tumors (dated by TCRdb to 2019 to 2021). With regard to the full study: Repertoires from peripheral blood and from tumor or nodule tissue samples of malignant and benign thyroid patients were compared.

Germline trimming amounts to 1 base on V and 6 bases on J, with 10 as the count of junction bases outside the gene matches. Taken from cysteine to phenylalanine, the CDR3 has 16 residues. Of all the DNA, just the CDR3 is kept, 48 bases in frame from base 1. CDR1 LGHDT and CDR2 YNNKEL were looked up in the germline V gene (reference sequence). As for this clone: Its target antigen remains unknown. No qualities accompany the bases; no much larger clone lies one base away.

Preparation of the library involved PCR. The sequencer listed for this sample is Illumina HiSeq 4000. High-throughput sequencing was used to profile the TCR beta-chain CDR3 region of each patient. Per the original workflow: A classifier to discriminate distant-metastatic papillary thyroid cancer patients was built from CDR3 differences across clinicopathological groups. The Shannon index was used to measure repertoire diversity, and the Morisita-Horn index was used to measure how similar tumor and blood repertoires were. TCRdb applied fastp at Q25 and MiXCR to the public reads, then kept only in-frame beta chains. For this entry, the V and J calls and clone size follow TCRdb and not the study's own pipeline. Across this sample there are roughly 39,000 clones, with about half seen only once. Of the sample, approximately 25% is held by the ten largest clones. No treatment had been received by any patient before thyroid surgery. Using T-cell receptor beta sequencing, the study looked back at clinical samples from patients collected from about 2011 to 2019.

What the research found in general, with its limitations: In both blood and tumor samples, malignant tumors were reported to have significantly higher TCR beta diversity than benign nodules.

The source of this sequence is a male donor with papillary thyroid cancer or a benign thyroid nodule (not recorded which). Some clones in this sample may be carry-over from other donors' samples. The sample consisted of tumor tissue. The rearranged chain carries TRBV3-1 and TRBJ1-2, with TRBD1 matching 8 junction bases. The nucleotide sequence is TGTGCCAGCAGCCAAGTTCGACAGGGGCATATAGATGGCTACACCTTC. Its coded protein is CASSQVRQGHIDGYTF. The full variable domain, completed from the reference TRBV3-1 and TRBJ1-2 proteins outside the CDR3, reads DTAVSQTPKYLVTQMGNDKSIKCEQNLGHDTMYWYKQDSKKFLKIMFSYNNKELIINETVPNRFSPKSPDKAHLNLHINSLELGDSAVYFCASSQVRQGHIDGYTFGSGTRLTVV.